The 10 T cell receptor beta chains presented below share a single source sample, sequenced in a study of T-cell reconstitution after alpha-beta-depleted transplantation in children. Unique molecular identifiers were incorporated when the TCRbeta library was constructed. TCRdb called the PCR reads again in MiXCR, with one record for every CDR3 protein. The table records 500,000 or so distinct CDR3 sequences, approximately 29% of them present only once. The starting material was PBMCs from the stem cell graft donor, obtained from the stem cell graft. These receptors all come from a human donor who donated a stem cell graft to a child with aplastic anemia.

The chain is built from TRBV6-1 and TRBJ2-2; 8 bases fit TRBD2. Trimming took 7 bases from V and 5 from J; bases not matched to a gene: 18. In germline, CDR1 is MNHNS, CDR2 SASEGT. The CDR3 has 18 residues. DNA for the CDR3: TGTGCCAGCATCGGCGGACTAGCACACGTCAGGAAAACCGGGGAGCTGTTTTTT. It specifies CASIGGLAHVRKTGELFF.

The sample holds one count of this clonotype. The rearrangement uses TRBV15 and TRBJ2-5; either TRBD1 or TRBD2 may supply D (5 bases each). V dropped 3 bases and J dropped 5 bases, with 19 bases sitting between them. The CDR3 consists of 16 residues. Germline V gives CDR1 LNHNV, CDR2 YYDKDF (reference sequence). The CDR3 sequence: CATSSGAPREGETQYF. The CDR3 coding sequence is TGTGCCACCAGCAGTGGGGCCCCAAGAGAGGGGGAGACCCAGTACTTC.

This clonotype showed up just a few times. J is TRBJ2-3 and V is TRBV20-1; TRBD2 matches at 14 bases. Germline-derived CDR1 and CDR2 are DFQATT and SNEGSKA (reference sequence). The CDR3 spans 15 residues. V gave up 3 bases and J gave up 1 base; unmatched junction bases: 0. The DNA for the CDR3 is TGCAGTGCTAGGACTAGCGGGAGGGGCACAGATACGCAGTATTTT. Translating gives CSARTSGRGTDTQYF.

The CDR3 DNA sequence: TGCGCCAGCAGTGAAGGGTGGGCCCAAGAGACCCAGTACTTC. This codes for CASSEGWAQETQYF. The genes are TRBV1 and TRBJ2-5; no DNA check was done on the table's D call, TRBD2. TRBV1 is designated a pseudogene. This CDR3 comprises 14 residues.

This sequence joins TRBV7-6 and TRBJ1-1, with D tentatively TRBD1 (5 bases). Trimming shortened V by 2 bases and J by 3 bases, and 16 bases separated the two germline ends. This CDR3 is 16 amino acids long. CDR1 and CDR2 (germline): SGHVS, FNYEAQ. In DNA, the CDR3 is TGTGCCAGCAGCTTATCCCAGGGAGGGTGGGACACTGAAGCTTTCTTT. Protein sequence: CASSLSQGGWDTEAFF.

The chain couples TRBV5-1 to TRBJ1-1; D may be TRBD1 (5 bases). The ends were cut back, 1 base at V and 3 bases at J, with 10 bases in the middle. Looked up from germline, CDR1 is SGHRS and CDR2 is YFSETQ. This CDR3 spans 14 amino acids. CDR3 coding DNA: TGCGCCAGCAGCTTGCGAGGGGTAGACACTGAAGCTTTCTTT. Translation: CASSLRGVDTEAFF.

Only a few counts were recorded for this clonotype. This sequence joins TRBV7-6 and TRBJ1-2, with a weak D call TRBD1 (5 bases). V shed 1 base and J shed 0 bases, with 9 bases lying between them. The CDR3 contains 15 residues. CDR1 is SGHVS and CDR2 is FNYEAQ in the germline V gene. In DNA, the CDR3 is TGTGCCAGCAGCTTAGGACAGCCAGCTAACTATGGCTACACCTTC. This translates into CASSLGQPANYGYTF.

The J gene is TRBJ1-5, the V gene TRBV6-5; D gene uncertain. The length of the CDR3 is 12 residues. The V end was cut by 6 bases, the J end by 9 bases, with 12 bases between. Germline V gene sequence: CDR1 MNHEY, CDR2 SVGAGI. CDR3 amino acids: CASSPSEGPQHF. The CDR3 bases are TGTGCCAGCAGCCCCTCGGAGGGGCCCCAGCATTTT.

V gene TRBV5-4 combines with J gene TRBJ2-5, with 9 bases fitting TRBD2. CDR1 and CDR2 (germline): SGHNT, YYREEE (reference sequence). The CDR3 has 15 amino acids. The V segment lost 2 bases and the J segment 5 bases; nucleotides outside the gene matches: 7. CDR3 nucleotides: TGTGCCAGCAGCTTTAAGGGACTAGCTTTGGAGACCCAGTACTTC. Translating it yields CASSFKGLALETQYF.

This sequence joins TRBV11-2 and TRBJ2-5; 7 nucleotides agree with TRBD1. Per the germline V gene, CDR1 is SGHAT and CDR2 is FQNNGV. The CDR3 consists of 13 residues. Trimming at V came to 4 bases and at J to 4 bases, leaving 3 bases not matched to a gene. The CDR3 region is CASSWGQRETQYF. The CDR3 region has the DNA TGTGCCAGCAGCTGGGGACAGAGAGAGACCCAGTACTTC.